This section outlines one TCR beta chain sequence together with its context. The identical CDR3 is also encoded by other nucleotide sequences in the sample. In the PCR, 60 Vbeta and 13 Jbeta primers were used. Clones were read by immunoSEQ multiplex PCR, and TCRdb kept only the in-frame ones, dropping some. This sample's table reports roughly 57,000 clones. The source of the sample is a study of cytomegalovirus exposure and HLA in healthy donors. Germline values: CDR1 MRHNA, CDR2 SNTAGT. The V and J ends lost 0 bases and 4 bases respectively, with 8 bases between them. CDR3 length: 14 amino acids. The rearrangement uses TRBV6-4 and TRBJ2-3, with D perhaps matching TRBD1 (6 bases). The receptor was derived from a man between 18 and 29 years old in good health and CMV-seropositive. Sequencing used PBMCs. The DNA for the CDR3 is TGTGCCAGCAGTGACTCGCAGGGGCCAGATACGCAGTATTTT. It codes for CASSDSQGPDTQYF.